This T cell receptor (beta chain) was sequenced during a study of control samples from healthy donors and cancer patients. The repertoire was sequenced with immunoSEQ multiplex PCR; TCRdb's copy has only in-frame clones and lacks some. The sample holds 84,000 or so clones; 91% are singletons and the top ten take approximately 14%. After removal of 5 bases from V and 6 bases from J, the junction contained 10 bases not matched to a gene. Germline-derived CDR1 and CDR2 are SGHTA and FQGNSA. This CDR3 has 16 residues. The clonotype was recovered from a man younger than 45 in good health. The chain couples TRBV7-2 to TRBJ2-5; 12 nucleotides line up with TRBD2. Input material: blood. The CDR3 loop is CASSTSTLAGGKTQYF. The CDR3, as DNA: TGTGCCAGCAGCACGTCTACACTAGCGGGAGGAAAGACCCAGTACTTC.